This TCR beta chain was documented in a study of blood T cell repertoires in COVID-19 (dated by TCRdb to 2018 to 2021). A note on the overall study: Samples covering the acute and convalescent phases of COVID-19 were provided by collaborators in the United States, Italy and Spain. The sample metadata nearly always contained a de-identified subject ID, COVID-19 status, age in years and sex. The prospective study material was composed of cDNA or gDNA derived from T cells, B-cell-depleted T cells, or PBMCs. The repertoires were released in a freely available public database intended as a resource for research on the immune response to SARS-CoV-2. The dataset comprised deeply sampled blood TCRbeta repertoires from subjects exposed to, actively infected with, or recovered from COVID-19. Where available, HLA class I and class II types were taken from metadata supplied by the sample provider and were not determined by assay-based typing. Samples were obtained from the ongoing ImmuneRACE study (first 160 participants) and from 1,254 subjects provided by 6 global collaborators.

Study-wide conclusions, independent of this receptor: How much clinical and demographic metadata was included differed by source and by participant, and the metadata was provided uncurated.

The immunoSEQ Assay, a bias-controlled multiplex PCR, was used to amplify TCRbeta CDR3 regions from genomic DNA. As for the original processing: Within the assay, amplification of reference gene primers was used to estimate how many nucleated cells each sample contained. Sequence reads were collapsed and filtered to measure the absolute abundance of every unique TCRbeta CDR3 rearrangement. Productive Simpson clonality was computed per sample as the square root of Simpson's diversity index over productive rearrangements. Drawn from immuneACCESS, this table holds only the in-frame rearrangements with V and J called that TCRdb kept. Clones are partly lost; checked studies trace under half to an unresolved V gene and leave the rest unexplained. The DNA was the basis for D and trimming; V, J and clone size are from that table. The sample data list some 120,000 clones, and around 88% of these were observed just once. More than 5% of the sample belongs to the ten largest clones.

Whole blood was collected in K2EDTA tubes by collaborating institutions according to the institutions' own protocols. For TCRbeta analysis, collaborator samples were shipped as frozen whole blood, as isolated PBMCs, or as DNA extracted from either sample type. Concerning this clone: Its antigen specificity is not known. Per-base qualities were not stored, and no clone one base away is much larger.

CDR1 and CDR2 are read off the germline V gene as LGHNA and YSLEER. V is pared back by 0 bases and J by 1 base, with 15 bases lying between the germline termini. Inclusive of the bounding cysteine and phenylalanine, the CDR3 is 18 residues long. The read is trimmed to its CDR3 DNA, 54 bases read in frame from base 1. The TCR originated in an older man with active or convalescent COVID-19. The sample was peripheral blood. The chain uses TRBV4-3 and TRBJ2-2; TRBD2 is possibly the D segment (5 matching bases). The DNA sequence is given as TGCGCCAGCAGCCAAGAGCGGGTCGTCACCTTGAACACCGGGGAGCTGTTTTTT. Translation gives CASSQERVVTLNTGELFF.